This TCR beta chain was sequenced during a study of spatial heterogeneity in lung cancer. The CDR3 loop spans 14 amino acids. Trimming left V 5 bases short and J 5 bases short, with 15 bases between. Per germline, CDR1 SEHNR and CDR2 FQNEAQ (reference sequence). The presence of a unique molecular identifier marked each TCR cDNA molecule. TCRdb re-analysed the 5' RACE reads in MiXCR, keeping a single row per CDR3 protein. The table shows roughly 2,000 distinct CDR3 sequences, with 9.5% to 15% occurring only once. Time point meaning: sample taken at primary tumor resection. Material for sequencing was whole RNA from tumor, nontumor lung or frozen PBMC, left unsorted. This clonotype is medium-sized by share. In a library made to pick up alpha chains, this beta chain is a stray read with a size that means little.

The J gene is TRBJ2-5, the V gene TRBV7-9; unclear D gene. The sequence was collected from a male donor with early-stage non-small cell lung cancer. The input for sequencing was normal lung tissue next to the tumor, taken at surgery. CDR3 in DNA: TGTGCCAGCAGCCGGAGTTCGGCCGGGGAGACCCAGTACTTC. Protein product: CASSRSSAGETQYF.